This TCR beta chain was captured in a study of OX40 agonist ivuxolimab in advanced cancers. Study-level background: Every 2 weeks, patients got intravenous ivuxolimab at one of six dose levels (0.01-10 mg/kg).

Produced via immunoSEQ multiplex PCR; TCRdb's table is partial and in-frame only. The sample has some 60,000 clones, under 95% seen once. As for this clone: Its antigen is unknown.

Study outcomes and limitations: In general, CD8+ T cells held more expanded clones than CD4+ did, on average. A proportion of nonresponders additionally exhibited low normalized T-cell clonal expansion.

Systemic immunosuppression or autoimmune disease history was grounds to exclude patients. The germline CDR1 and CDR2 sequences are SGHTA and FQGNSA. This CDR3 region has 15 residues. The germline V and J ends were trimmed by 5 bases and 0 bases, with 12 bases remaining between them. This specimen consisted of CD4+ or CD8+ T cells sorted from blood, obtained in a trial of the OX40 agonist ivuxolimab. This sequence originates from an adult with an advanced solid tumor such as melanoma, head and neck, liver or kidney cancer. The genes are TRBV7-2 and TRBJ2-3, with D maybe TRBD2 (6 bases). CDR3 protein: CASSKIAASTDTQYF. The CDR3 nucleotides read TGTGCCAGCAGCAAAATAGCGGCTAGCACAGATACGCAGTATTTT.